One sample yielded the 23 T cell receptor beta chains listed below, sequenced in a study of shared clonotypes between healthy human individuals. The naive CD8 subset, CD45RO-negative cells positively selected for CCR7, excluded terminally differentiated effector memory CD45RA+ cells. Here immunoSEQ multiplex PCR was the method, and the copy in TCRdb shows in-frame clones only, minus some. The sample carries about 1,800,000 clones, about 95% recorded once. The sample taken for sequencing was naive CD8+ T cells sorted from blood. All receptors come from a man aged 18 to 29 in good health.

Written as DNA, the CDR3 is TGTGCCAGCAGCGCATGGACAGAATTTAATGAAAAACTGTTTTTT. The encoded protein is CASSAWTEFNEKLFF. This rearrangement joins TRBV7-2 to TRBJ1-4, with D possibly being TRBD1 (6 bases). V lost 5 bases to trimming and J lost 4 bases, with 14 bases between them. The CDR3 has 15 amino acids. Per germline, CDR1 SGHTA and CDR2 FQGNSA.

V gene TRBV14 combines with J gene TRBJ2-7, with 12 bases aligning to TRBD2. After removal of 1 base from V and 5 bases from J, the junction contained 9 bases not matched to a gene. Per germline, CDR1 SGHDN and CDR2 FVKESK. CDR3 size: 17 residues. DNA of the CDR3: TGTGCCAGCAGCCAAGGCCTAATGGGACTAGCGGGTAACGAGCAGTACTTC. Protein: CASSQGLMGLAGNEQYF.

On this clone itself: Other DNA sequences within the sample encode an identical CDR3. The chain carries TRBV11-1 and TRBJ2-7; D not resolved. V gave up 1 base and J gave up 0 bases, with 7 bases separating them. The CDR3 spans 14 residues. Germline CDR1 and CDR2: SGHAT and FQDESV (reference sequence). The CDR3 is CASSLGGSSYEQYF. The CDR3 DNA is TGTGCCAGCAGCTTAGGCGGCAGCTCCTACGAGCAGTACTTC.

The genes are TRBV19 and TRBJ2-1; the D gene is possibly TRBD2 (6 bases). V gave up 6 bases and J gave up 3 bases, with 21 bases separating them. Germline V gives CDR1 LNHDA, CDR2 SQIVND (reference sequence). The CDR3 is 17 residues long. The CDR3 reads CASSLDSAGTIYNEQFF. The CDR3 region has the DNA TGTGCCAGTAGCCTAGACTCAGCGGGTACTATCTACAATGAGCAGTTCTTC.

The chain has TRBV5-1 and TRBJ2-5; 10 bases are a match to TRBD2. V trimming: 4 bases; J trimming: 5 bases; junction bases outside the gene matches: 8. The length of the CDR3 is 15 residues. Germline assignment: CDR1 SGHRS and CDR2 YFSETQ. The DNA for the CDR3 is TGCGCCAGCAGCGGCGGGACTAGCGTGGGGGAGACCCAGTACTTC. It is translated as CASSGGTSVGETQYF. The full variable domain, rest sourced from reference TRBV5-1 and TRBJ2-5, is KAGVTQTPRYLIKTRGQQVTLSCSPISGHRSVSWYQQTPGQGLQFLFEYFSETQRNKGNFPGRFSGRQFSNSRSEMNVSTLELGDSALYLCASSGGTSVGETQYFGPGTRLLVL.

This clone was detected only a few times. The same CDR3 arises from other DNA sequences in this sample as well. V gene TRBV27 combines with J gene TRBJ1-1, with 9 bases fitting TRBD1. V shed 6 bases, J shed 5 bases, and the junction held 1 base outside the gene matches. The germline V gene has CDR1 MNHEY and CDR2 SMNVEV (reference sequence). The CDR3 spans 12 residues. The CDR3 here is CASRTGGTEAFF. CDR3 nucleotides: TGTGCCAGCAGGACAGGGGGAACTGAAGCTTTCTTT.

This sequence joins TRBV27 and TRBJ1-3, with D maybe TRBD1 (6 bases). This CDR3 has 17 amino acids. Trimming took off 6 bases at V and 0 bases at J, with 18 bases between the two ends. The germline gives CDR1 MNHEY, CDR2 SMNVEV (reference sequence). The CDR3: CASSPSGGEYSGNTIYF. DNA of the CDR3: TGTGCCAGCAGCCCCTCGGGGGGCGAATACTCTGGAAACACCATATATTTT.

The chain joins TRBV16 to TRBJ1-6; the D gene is possibly TRBD1 (5 bases). Germline V gene lookup returns CDR1 KGHSY and CDR2 FQNENV. This CDR3 has 15 amino acids. With 3 bases removed from V and 7 bases from J, the gap between germline ends came to 13 bases. The CDR3 coding sequence is TGTGCCAGCAGCCAGGGGGACCTGGGGAATTCACCCCTCCACTTT. Its protein product is CASSQGDLGNSPLHF.

The chain joins TRBV6-4 to TRBJ1-1, with TRBD1 as a possible D gene (5 bases). Per germline, CDR1 MRHNA and CDR2 SNTAGT. The germline V and J ends were trimmed by 6 bases and 0 bases, with 8 bases remaining between them. The CDR3 consists of 13 residues. The CDR3 sequence: CASREGLNTEAFF. The DNA for the CDR3 is TGTGCCAGCAGGGAGGGACTGAACACTGAAGCTTTCTTT.

The V and J genes are TRBV4-1 and TRBJ1-2, with 8 nucleotides matching TRBD1. The germline V gene has CDR1 MGHRA and CDR2 YSYEKL. The CDR3 length is 16 residues. The V gene end was trimmed by 1 base and the J gene end by 5 bases; junction bases not matched to a gene: 9. For the CDR3, the DNA is TGCGCCAGCAGCCAAGCGACGGGACAGGCTGGGTATGGCTACACCTTC. Translated, it gives CASSQATGQAGYGYTF.

The CDR3: CASSTRGQTNQPQHF. The DNA for the CDR3 is TGTGCCAGCAGTACTCGGGGACAGACCAATCAGCCCCAGCATTTT. The chain is built from TRBV28 and TRBJ1-5; 7 bases are shared with TRBD1. V lost 5 bases to trimming and J lost 3 bases; unmatched junction nucleotides: 7. This CDR3 region has 15 residues. Germline CDR1 MDHEN, CDR2 SYDVKM.

The chain is built from TRBV27 and TRBJ2-2; unclear D gene. Trimming removed 3 bases from V and 1 base from J, with 12 bases in between. Germline CDR1 reads MNHEY; CDR2 reads SMNVEV (reference sequence). The CDR3 sequence is 16 residues long. The CDR3 nucleotides read TGTGCCAGCAGTTTCCAAGACCTAGAGAACACCGGGGAGCTGTTTTTT. Its protein is CASSFQDLENTGELFF.

The chain combines TRBV27 with TRBJ1-5, with D uncertain. The length of the CDR3 is 15 residues. Germline V gene lookup returns CDR1 MNHEY and CDR2 SMNVEV (reference sequence). Between the trimmed V and J ends, which lost 0 bases and 7 bases, there was a span of 13 bases. CDR3 protein: CASSLSSGDIQPQHF. The CDR3 bases are TGTGCCAGCAGTTTATCGAGCGGGGATATACAGCCCCAGCATTTT.

V and J are TRBV7-6 and TRBJ2-7; D is perhaps TRBD1 (6 bases). Trimming pared 3 bases from V and 0 bases from J, leaving 12 bases between. CDR1 and CDR2 (germline): SGHVS, FNYEAQ. This CDR3 is built from 15 residues. This CDR3 reads CASSFGTGPSYEQYF. CDR3 nucleotides: TGTGCCAGCAGCTTTGGAACAGGGCCCTCCTACGAGCAGTACTTC.

A word on this clone: Other nucleotide sequences from this sample produce the same CDR3. CDR3 sequence: CASSFDSYNEQFF. CDR3 nucleotide sequence: TGTGCCAGCAGTTTCGACAGCTACAATGAGCAGTTCTTC. The chain carries TRBV7-3 and TRBJ2-1; D might be TRBD1 (5 bases). CDR3 length: 13 amino acids. V was shortened by 6 bases and J by 3 bases, with 9 bases between the two germline ends. CDR1 SGHTA and CDR2 FQGTGA come from the germline V gene.

This clone was picked up one time. The chain joins TRBV27 to TRBJ2-7, with D possibly being TRBD1 or TRBD2 (5 bases each). CDR3 length: 14 amino acids. V lost 3 bases to trimming and J lost 0 bases, with 9 bases between them. Looked up from germline, CDR1 is MNHEY and CDR2 is SMNVEV (reference sequence). The CDR3 region has the DNA TGTGCCAGCAGTTTCGGGACGGTCTCCTACGAGCAGTACTTC. Its translation is CASSFGTVSYEQYF.

V and J are TRBV4-1 and TRBJ2-7; the match to TRBD2 covers 7 bases. Germline V gene sequence: CDR1 MGHRA, CDR2 YSYEKL. The CDR3 is 16 amino acids. V trimming: 3 bases; J trimming: 2 bases; junction bases outside the gene matches: 10. The CDR3 region is CASSHLAGSTPYEQYF. CDR3 in DNA: TGCGCCAGCAGCCATTTAGCGGGTTCGACCCCCTACGAGCAGTACTTC.

Only one count was recorded for this clone. V gene TRBV4-1 combines with J gene TRBJ1-5; the D is unclear. The V gene lost 1 base and the J gene lost 9 bases, with 16 bases spanning the gap. In germline, CDR1 is MGHRA, CDR2 YSYEKL. CDR3 length: 15 amino acids. The CDR3 coding sequence is TGCGCCAGCAGCCAAGTTCATCCGGGATCGGGGCCCCAGCATTTT. Its protein product is CASSQVHPGSGPQHF.

The table lists this clone with a count of one. The rearrangement links TRBV4-3 to TRBJ2-1; TRBD2 aligns across 7 bases. Germline values: CDR1 LGHNA, CDR2 YSLEER. Trimming at V came to 0 bases and at J to 5 bases, leaving 10 bases not matched to a gene. This CDR3 region has 17 residues. This CDR3 is CASSQDPGLAEDNEQFF. The CDR3 DNA sequence: TGCGCCAGCAGCCAAGATCCCGGGCTAGCGGAGGACAATGAGCAGTTCTTC.

This clone was detected only once. The rearrangement uses TRBV4-1 and TRBJ2-7; perhaps TRBD1 as D (6 bases). Germline-derived CDR1 and CDR2 are MGHRA and YSYEKL. Trimming shortened V by 0 bases and J by 1 base, and 13 bases separated the two germline ends. The CDR3 consists of 16 residues. The CDR3 coding sequence is TGCGCCAGCAGCCAAGAGTCAGGGGCGACGTCCTACGAGCAGTACTTC. Amino acid sequence: CASSQESGATSYEQYF.

The genes are TRBV5-4 and TRBJ2-1; D is unclear. V was trimmed by 1 base and J by 7 bases, leaving 15 bases between them. Germline CDR1 is SGHNT and CDR2 is YYREEE (reference sequence). The CDR3 contains 15 residues. The CDR3 sequence: CASSLKDGVGNEQFF. CDR3 DNA sequence: TGTGCCAGCAGCTTGAAGGACGGCGTGGGGAATGAGCAGTTCTTC. Full variable domain (rest looked up from reference TRBV5-4 and TRBJ2-1): ETGVTQSPTHLIKTRGQQVTLRCSSQSGHNTVSWYQQALGQGPQFIFQYYREEENGRGNFPPRFSGLQFPNYSSELNVNALELDDSALYLCASSLKDGVGNEQFFGPGTRLTVL.

The genes are TRBV27 and TRBJ2-1; perhaps TRBD1 as D (5 bases). CDR1 is MNHEY, CDR2 SMNVEV, per germline (reference sequence). V dropped 2 bases and J dropped 10 bases, with 21 bases sitting between them. The CDR3 loop spans 16 amino acids. The CDR3 coding sequence is TGTGCCAGCAGTTTACTTGGATTCTCGCAGGGTGAGGAGCAGTTCTTC. This translates into CASSLLGFSQGEEQFF.

On this clone itself: The sample has other DNA sequences that encode this CDR3 too. This sequence joins TRBV30 and TRBJ1-1; 8 bases agree with TRBD1. In germline, CDR1 is GTSNPN, CDR2 SVGIG (reference sequence). J was trimmed by 1 base and V by 5 bases; bases with no gene match: 3. The CDR3 is made up of 13 amino acids. The chain's CDR3 is CAWGTGGNTEAFF. As DNA, the CDR3 is TGTGCCTGGGGGACAGGCGGGAACACTGAAGCTTTCTTT.